The 2 T cell receptor beta chains below come from one sample, sequenced in a study of CD8 T cells in ankylosing spondylitis. From the 5' RACE reads, TCRdb called clonotypes with MiXCR, one entry per CDR3 protein. The sample yields about 100,000 distinct CDR3 sequences, roughly 8.3% seen once. The material sequenced was blood, either unsorted or a sorted T cell fraction (not recorded which). The origin of the receptors is a male donor with ankylosing spondylitis or in good health (not recorded which).

There are a few counts of this clonotype. The chain uses TRBV4-3 and TRBJ2-7; 11 nucleotides align to TRBD1. Trimming at V came to 1 base and at J to 4 bases, leaving 3 bases not matched to a gene. Germline CDR1 and CDR2: LGHNA and YSLEER. This CDR3 has 15 residues. CDR3 protein: CASSQGTGGTYEQYF. The DNA of the CDR3 is TGCGCCAGCAGCCAAGGGACAGGGGGCACTTACGAGCAGTACTTC.

This clonotype was seen at least ten times. The rearrangement links TRBV11-2 to TRBJ2-1, with TRBD2 identical over 8 bases. The CDR3 has 16 amino acids. Germline V gene lookup returns CDR1 SGHAT and CDR2 FQNNGV. J was trimmed by 0 bases and V by 3 bases; bases with no gene match: 4. CDR3 sequence reads: CASSFIAGSSYNEQFF. For the CDR3, the DNA is TGTGCCAGCAGCTTTATAGCGGGGAGCTCCTACAATGAGCAGTTCTTC.